The 30 T cell receptor beta chains in this list originate from one sample, sequenced in a study of Ad26.COV2.S vaccination and SARS-CoV-2 variants. Some clones are missing from TCRdb's copy, which holds only in-frame ones; the method was immunoSEQ multiplex PCR. The table shows 300,000 to 350,000 clones, with around four fifths occurring only once. Treatment defined: some 19 received Ad26.COV2.S at low or high dose, single or two shots; about 5 received placebo; per-sample allocation not given. The study sampled participants on day 63 after the first vaccine or placebo injection. Source: peripheral blood, taken in a trial of Ad26.COV2.S vaccine versus placebo. Every receptor here comes from a person aged 18-60 years who received the Ad26.COV2.S COVID-19 vaccine or a placebo.

The chain carries TRBV28 and TRBJ1-2; D remains ambiguous. Trimming left V 6 bases short and J 5 bases short, with 10 bases between. This CDR3 region has 12 residues. Looked up from germline, CDR1 is MDHEN and CDR2 is SYDVKM. CDR3 loop: CASRPTGYGYTF. In DNA form, the CDR3 reads TGTGCCAGCAGACCCACGGGGTATGGCTACACCTTC.

This CDR3 reads CASSSTTWYTIYF. The CDR3 nucleotides are TGTGCCAGCAGTTCTACCACCTGGTACACCATATATTTT. V gene TRBV28 combines with J gene TRBJ1-3; D uncertain. The CDR3 is made up of 13 amino acids. V lost 4 bases and J 8 bases, leaving 12 bases between the germline ends. Germline lookup yields CDR1 MDHEN and CDR2 SYDVKM.

This clone was counted a single time. The chain couples TRBV5-1 to TRBJ2-4; D may match TRBD1 or TRBD2 (5 bases each). This CDR3 is built from 17 residues. CDR1 and CDR2 (germline): SGHRS, YFSETQ. V shed 0 bases and J shed 2 bases, with 15 bases lying between them. The CDR3 region is CASSLAGQGSTKNIQYF. The CDR3 DNA sequence: TGCGCCAGCAGCTTGGCGGGGCAGGGCAGTACCAAAAACATTCAGTACTTC. Using reference TRBV5-1 and TRBJ2-4 for the parts outside the CDR3, the full variable domain is KAGVTQTPRYLIKTRGQQVTLSCSPISGHRSVSWYQQTPGQGLQFLFEYFSETQRNKGNFPGRFSGRQFSNSRSEMNVSTLELGDSALYLCASSLAGQGSTKNIQYFGAGTRLSVL.

The V call is TRBV7-2, the J call TRBJ2-2; TRBD2 aligns across 12 bases. V lost 5 bases to trimming and J lost 6 bases; unmatched junction nucleotides: 7. This CDR3 contains 16 residues. Germline V gene lookup returns CDR1 SGHTA and CDR2 FQGNSA. The CDR3 spells CASSMTSGGVPGELFF. The CDR3 region has the DNA TGTGCCAGCAGCATGACTAGCGGGGGAGTCCCCGGGGAGCTGTTTTTT.

V and J are TRBV9 and TRBJ1-5; D gene uncertain. V was shortened by 4 bases and J by 0 bases, with 11 bases between the two germline ends. The CDR3 loop spans 15 amino acids. Germline V gene data show CDR1 as SGDLS and CDR2 as YYNGEE. The CDR3 loop reads CASSIDPDSNQPQHF. The DNA for the CDR3 is TGTGCCAGCAGCATAGACCCGGATAGCAATCAGCCCCAGCATTTT.

The chain combines TRBV11-2 with TRBJ2-5; D not resolved. Trimming shortened V by 3 bases and J by 1 base, and 9 bases separated the two germline ends. Germline V gives CDR1 SGHAT, CDR2 FQNNGV. This CDR3 is built from 14 residues. The CDR3 here is CASSFRSAQETQYF. Here the CDR3 DNA reads TGTGCCAGCAGCTTCCGGTCAGCCCAAGAGACCCAGTACTTC.

In DNA form, the CDR3 reads TGTGCCAGCAGGGAGCCTTATAATACGCAGTATTTT. It codes for CASREPYNTQYF. J is TRBJ2-3 and V is TRBV6-4; D gene ambiguous. V lost 6 bases and J lost 7, with 11 bases in between. Per the germline V gene, CDR1 is MRHNA and CDR2 is SNTAGT. CDR3 length equals 12 residues.

This clone appeared a single time. This sequence joins TRBV5-1 and TRBJ1-1, with D possibly matching TRBD1 (6 bases). The CDR3 contains 15 residues. From germline, CDR1 is SGHRS and CDR2 YFSETQ. V shed 4 bases and J shed 4 bases, with 17 bases lying between them. The DNA of the CDR3 is TGCGCCAGCAGCCCAAAGACAGGAGGCGGCACTGAAGCTTTCTTT. This encodes CASSPKTGGGTEAFF.

The chain recombines TRBV5-1 with TRBJ1-2, with 7 nucleotides matching TRBD1. Germline V gene data show CDR1 as SGHRS and CDR2 as YFSETQ. CDR3 length: 15 amino acids. The J segment lost 0 bases and the V segment lost 3 bases, leaving 5 bases of the junction unmatched. The CDR3 DNA follows: TGCGCCAGCAGCTGGGGACAGAATACTAACTATGGCTACACCTTC. This encodes CASSWGQNTNYGYTF.

The V gene is TRBV12-2, the J gene TRBJ1-2. TRBV12-2 is a known pseudogene. The CDR3 spans 11 residues. CDR3 sequence (DNA): TGTGCAAGTCGCTCTGGACATGGCTACACCTTC. Amino acids: CASRSGHGYTF.

The V gene is TRBV11-2, the J gene TRBJ2-7; D unresolved. Trimming took off 4 bases at V and 2 bases at J, with 9 bases between the two ends. The CDR3 length is 13 residues. From germline, CDR1 is SGHAT and CDR2 FQNNGV. The CDR3 nucleotides read TGTGCCAGCAGCTACCCGTCCCCCTACGAGCAGTACTTC. This encodes CASSYPSPYEQYF.

V usage is TRBV18 and J usage is TRBJ2-3; D remains unclear. The CDR3 consists of 16 residues. Between the trimmed V and J ends, which lost 6 bases and 2 bases, there was a span of 18 bases. CDR1 is KGHSH and CDR2 is LQKENI in the germline V gene. DNA for the CDR3: TGTGCCAGCTCTCTCACGACCGCTACAACCACAGATACGCAGTATTTT. It codes for CASSLTTATTTDTQYF.

Regarding this clone: One junction end disagrees with the germline gene, perhaps due to a read error. The rearrangement links TRBV27 to TRBJ1-2; D gene uncertain. The CDR3 runs to 13 residues. The germline CDR1 and CDR2 sequences are MNHEY and SMNVEV (reference sequence). The CDR3 spells CASTGSRVDYWAF. The DNA for the CDR3 is TGTGCCAGCACCGGGAGCCGGGTGGACTATTGGGCATTC.

The chain uses TRBV19 and TRBJ2-3; D is ambiguous. Trimming shortened V by 1 base and J by 0 bases, and 8 bases separated the two germline ends. The CDR3 is made up of 15 amino acids. Germline V gene sequence: CDR1 LNHDA, CDR2 SQIVND (reference sequence). The DNA for the CDR3 is TGTGCCAGTAGTATAGTCCCCGGTAGCACAGATACGCAGTATTTT. Its protein product is CASSIVPGSTDTQYF. The full variable domain, with the rest looked up from reference TRBV19 and TRBJ2-3, is DGGITQSPKYLFRKEGQNVTLSCEQNLNHDAMYWYRQDPGQGLRLIYYSQIVNDFQKGDIAEGYSVSREKKESFPLTVTSAQKNPTAFYLCASSIVPGSTDTQYFGPGTRLTVL.

The chain employs TRBV7-8 and TRBJ2-5, with D unclear. The CDR3 is 12 amino acids. The germline V gene encodes CDR1 SGHVS and CDR2 FQNEAQ. Trimming stripped 4 bases from V and 3 bases from J, with 6 bases between. The DNA for the CDR3 is TGTGCCAGCAGCTCGCTGGAAGAGACCCAGTACTTC. As protein: CASSSLEETQYF.

This chain connects TRBV10-3 to TRBJ2-3; 9 nucleotides align to TRBD2. Looked up from germline, CDR1 is ENHRY and CDR2 is SYGVKD. The trim removed 0 bases at V and 2 bases at J, leaving 3 bases unmatched. The CDR3 extends over 16 amino acids. The CDR3 coding sequence is TGTGCCATCAGTGAGTCCGGACTAGCGCCCACAGATACGCAGTATTTT. Amino acids: CAISESGLAPTDTQYF.

In this sample, this clone turned up once. The V gene is TRBV5-4, the J gene TRBJ2-7; possible D gene TRBD1, 5 bases. With 4 bases removed from V and 5 bases from J, the gap between germline ends came to 22 bases. The CDR3 covers 16 residues. In germline, CDR1 is SGHNT, CDR2 YYREEE (reference sequence). The CDR3 loop reads CASSPWAGYGQDEQYF. The CDR3 bases are TGTGCCAGCAGCCCCTGGGCAGGGTATGGTCAGGACGAGCAGTACTTC. Supplemented by reference TRBV5-4 and TRBJ2-7, the full variable domain reads ETGVTQSPTHLIKTRGQQVTLRCSSQSGHNTVSWYQQALGQGPQFIFQYYREEENGRGNFPPRFSGLQFPNYSSELNVNALELDDSALYLCASSPWAGYGQDEQYFGPGTRLTVT.

This chain joins TRBV7-3 and TRBJ2-3, with D perhaps matching TRBD1 (6 bases). Germline CDR1 is SGHTA and CDR2 is FQGTGA. With 8 bases removed from V and 0 bases from J, the gap between germline ends came to 6 bases. This CDR3 comprises 12 residues. DNA of the CDR3: TGTGCCAGCCAGGGGAGCACAGATACGCAGTATTTT. Its protein product is CASQGSTDTQYF.

The rearrangement links TRBV4-2 to TRBJ1-1; possible D gene TRBD1, 6 bases. V lost 10 bases and J lost 6, with 33 bases in between. This CDR3 has 18 amino acids. From germline, CDR1 is LGHNA and CDR2 YNFKEQ. The CDR3, as DNA: TGTGCCACCGACTCCGGGACCTCCCTCCGCGTGGGGGGCGCTGAAGCTTTCTTT. Residues: CATDSGTSLRVGGAEAFF.

CDR3 sequence reads: CASSSPGPLETQYF. The CDR3, as DNA: TGTGCCAGCAGTTCACCGGGCCCTTTAGAGACCCAGTACTTC. The genes are TRBV28 and TRBJ2-5; no clear D gene. CDR1 and CDR2 (germline): MDHEN, SYDVKM. The germline V and J ends were trimmed by 4 bases and 4 bases, with 13 bases remaining between them. The CDR3 runs to 14 residues.

The V call is TRBV11-2, the J call TRBJ2-5; a weak D match, TRBD2 (5 bases). V lost 6 bases, J lost 3 bases, and 26 bases lay in between. This CDR3 has 18 residues. The germline gives CDR1 SGHAT, CDR2 FQNNGV. CDR3 region: CASRALGGPRPKKETQYF. The CDR3 DNA follows: TGTGCCAGCAGGGCCCTCGGAGGACCCCGACCCAAAAAAGAGACCCAGTACTTC.

The gene calls are TRBV5-4 and TRBJ2-5; TRBD2 matches 14 bases. Germline V gene data show CDR1 as SGHNT and CDR2 as YYREEE (reference sequence). Trimming removed 2 bases from V and 3 bases from J; junction bases left unmatched: 9. The CDR3 totals 18 residues. This CDR3 is CASSFWTSGGPGKETQYF. In DNA form, the CDR3 reads TGTGCCAGCAGCTTTTGGACTAGCGGGGGGCCGGGGAAAGAGACCCAGTACTTC.

The chain has TRBV28 and TRBJ2-2; 11 bases match TRBD1. Germline V gives CDR1 MDHEN, CDR2 SYDVKM. The CDR3 runs 16 residues. V lost 6 bases and J lost 5; bases outside the gene matches: 8. The DNA of the CDR3 is TGTGCCAGCAGAGGACAGGGGGCTCGATGGACCGGGGAGCTGTTTTTT. Protein sequence: CASRGQGARWTGELFF.

V usage is TRBV10-1 and J usage is TRBJ2-7; D is tentatively TRBD1 or TRBD2 (5 bases each). The germline V and J ends were trimmed by 5 bases and 3 bases, with 11 bases remaining between them. Germline CDR1 and CDR2: WNHNN and SYGVQD (reference sequence). The CDR3 consists of 13 residues. The CDR3 nucleotides read TGCGCCAGCAGTTGGGGGACCGGCTACGAGCAGTACTTC. This translates into CASSWGTGYEQYF.

The chain joins TRBV5-5 to TRBJ1-2; TRBD1 agrees at 8 bases. This CDR3 is built from 16 residues. Germline V lookup: CDR1 SGHKS, CDR2 YYEKEE (reference sequence). J was trimmed by 0 bases and V by 0 bases; bases with no gene match: 4. CDR3 in amino acids: CASSLGQGAPNYGYTF. The CDR3 DNA follows: TGTGCCAGCAGCTTGGGGCAGGGGGCCCCTAACTATGGCTACACCTTC.

V gene TRBV29-1 combines with J gene TRBJ1-5; D gene unclear. V lost 3 bases, J lost 2 bases, and 14 bases lay in between. The CDR3 has 15 amino acids. Germline V lookup: CDR1 SQVTM, CDR2 ANQGSEA. This CDR3 reads CSVEWGPPGNQPQHF. In DNA, the CDR3 is TGCAGCGTTGAGTGGGGTCCTCCAGGCAATCAGCCCCAGCATTTT.

This chain uses TRBV11-3 with TRBJ2-7; D perhaps matches TRBD2 (7 bases). V lost 8 bases, J lost 2 bases, and 13 bases lay in between. This CDR3 spans 13 amino acids. Germline V gene sequence: CDR1 SGHNT, CDR2 YENEEA. This CDR3 is CASGGGPTYEQYF. Here the CDR3 DNA reads TGTGCCAGCGGCGGGGGCCCCACCTACGAGCAGTACTTC.

This chain connects TRBV27 to TRBJ1-2; unclear D gene. The length of the CDR3 is 12 residues. Trimming took off 3 bases at V and 8 bases at J, with 10 bases between the two ends. CDR1 and CDR2 from the germline V gene are MNHEY and SMNVEV (reference sequence). This CDR3 reads CASSFNGGGYTF. CDR3 DNA sequence: TGTGCCAGCAGTTTCAACGGTGGGGGCTACACCTTC.

This sequence joins TRBV6-6 and TRBJ2-5; TRBD1 aligns across 7 bases. This CDR3 has 14 amino acids. Germline CDR1 reads MNHNY; CDR2 reads SVGAGI (reference sequence). The J segment lost 10 bases and the V segment lost 2 bases, leaving 10 bases of the junction unmatched. DNA for the CDR3: TGTGCCAGCAGTTACCCGGGACAGTCGAACGACCAGTACTTC. Protein sequence: CASSYPGQSNDQYF.

V gene TRBV7-6 combines with J gene TRBJ1-3, with a possible D match to TRBD1 (6 bases). Germline V CDR1 and CDR2: SGHVS, FNYEAQ. V gave up 2 bases and J gave up 4 bases, with 21 bases separating them. The CDR3 totals 18 residues. The CDR3 protein is CASSLYQPGNRVGNTIYF. DNA of the CDR3: TGTGCCAGCAGCTTATATCAGCCAGGAAACAGGGTGGGAAACACCATATATTTT. The variable domain in full, completed from reference TRBV7-6 and TRBJ1-3, reads GAGVSQSPRYKVTKRGQDVALRCDPISGHVSLYWYRQALGQGPEFLTYFNYEAQQDKSGLPNDRFSAERPEGSISTLTIQRTEQRDSAMYRCASSLYQPGNRVGNTIYFGEGSWLTVV.